This section outlines one T cell receptor (beta chain) sequence together with its context. There are a few counts of this clonotype. This clone's antigen is unknown. Base qualities are not recorded, but no much larger clone differs from it by a single base. The data derive from a study of identical twins (dated by TCRdb to about 2016). Turning to the overall study: The study deep-sequenced TCR alpha and beta repertoires from monozygotic twins, unrelated adults of various ages and cord blood to test whether fetal clonotypes persist. Replicate twin experiments were performed at different times using different library preparation protocols to rule out contamination. Points the paper makes about the study in general: Conclusions relied on cross-sectional statistical analysis, since the same donors could not be followed over many years. Invariant T cells such as MAIT and iNKT could partly confound zero-insertion analyses, although diverse VJ usage argued against such confounding for most clonotypes. In monozygotic twins, out-of-frame TCR alpha sharing was systematically underestimated by recombination models, although the models agreed with sharing between unrelated individuals. Fewer insertions were carried by abundant cord blood beta clonotypes; a weaker similar trend was observed in young adult naive repertoires, while no such trend was observed in memory repertoires. In beta out-of-frame sequences, excess twin sharing was weaker, because having fewer shared sequences lowered the signal-to-noise ratio. Compared with coincidental sharing between unrelated individuals, out-of-frame TCR alpha sequences shared between twins had an excess of sequences with low generation probability.

The library was obtained by 5' RACE. The run used an Illumina HiSeq 2000. A universal primer binding site was introduced by template switching, and a unique molecular identifier was present in the final cDNA, enabling accurate counting of TCR cDNA molecules. First-strand cDNA for TCR alpha and beta chains was synthesized from specific primers in the conserved constant-segment region. To control for contamination, every cDNA library was double barcoded, receiving both a SMART-Mk sample barcode and Illumina barcodes. TruSeq adapter sequences, together with Illumina sample barcodes, were added in two successive PCR steps. The TCR alpha and beta cDNA libraries were sequenced on the Illumina HiSeq platform using custom primers. The source study handled its data this way. Unique molecular identifiers were extracted from raw reads with MiGEC, and CDR3 positions were determined with MiXCR. Recombination models were inferred per individual with the repgenHMM and IGoR tools using an EM algorithm. The analysis of shared clonotypes was done with the tcR package in R, with sharing normalized by the product of cloneset sizes. Out-of-frame nonproductive sequences were analyzed to study raw recombination free of thymic and clonal selection effects. TCRdb redid the processing of the public reads, applying fastp at Q25 and MiXCR, and retained in-frame beta chains. Duplicate CDR3 protein sequences are folded into a single record with the most common DNA and genes. TCRdb, rather than the study authors, made the V and J calls. The table for this sample lists roughly 770,000 distinct CDR3 sequences; 15% to 20% of them were counted only once. The ten largest clones represent roughly 13% of the sample.

Only healthy Caucasian donors were included. The twin cohort consisted of three pairs of female monozygotic twins, all aged roughly 18 to 30 years. Peripheral blood mononuclear cells were the source from which RNA for the TCR libraries was isolated. V gives up 3 bases and J gives up 10 bases, and the segment between their germline ends measures 10 bases. The CDR3 runs 12 amino acids, cysteine and phenylalanine included. Kept here is only the CDR3 DNA, which spans 36 bases and is read in frame from base 1. The germline V gene yields SGHAT for CDR1 and FQNNGV for CDR2. These records were also assigned to another study, of T cells expressing NK-cell markers. The second publication reports: Eight donors provided sorted CD3+CD56+NKG2C+, CD3+CD56+NKG2C- and CD3+CD56-NKG2C+ T-cell subsets, whose TCR beta-chain repertoires were profiled. Of the eight sequenced donors, seven were found to be HCMV-seropositive and one was found to be HCMV-seronegative. In several experiments an anti-gammadeltaTCR antibody was added to restrict sorting to alphabetaTCR-expressing T cells. In six donors, the dominant CD3+CD56+NKG2C+ clonotypes were found to rank among the top 10 CD8+ clonotypes and to make up 1.0-7.0% of CD8+ T cells. Those dominant clonotypes were again the most abundant among CD3+CD56-NKG2C+ cells in a few donors, at roughly 25-65%. Whether the expanded NKG2C-expressing T cell clones were specific for HCMV antigens was left unclear. The study sequenced eight donors, all healthy volunteers chosen at random: three men and five women. A commercial ELISA kit detecting HCMV-specific IgG in serum was used to determine HCMV serostatus. For six donors, unsorted PBMC were also used to sequence bulk peripheral blood T-cell repertoires. MIGEC was used to demultiplex reads and group the reads by UMI, and MiTCR was used to assemble and quantify clonotypes. Only TCR cDNA sequences supported by at least two reads were kept to exclude erroneous sequences. The tcR package was used for downstream repertoire analysis, with clonotypes matched between fractions based on CDR3 nucleotide sequence plus V segment. VDJmatch was used to annotate antigen specificity against VDJdb, with one amino acid substitution in CDR3 permitted.

This clonotype was sampled from a woman in her late teens or twenties in good health. The sequenced material came from PBMCs. This receptor chain uses TRBV11-2 and TRBJ2-1; the D gene remains uncertain. The CDR3 loop reads CASSFGYQEQFF. The DNA sequence is as follows: TGTGCCAGCAGCTTCGGATATCAGGAGCAGTTCTTC. When the CDR3 is completed using the reference TRBV11-2 and TRBJ2-1 genes on either side, the full variable domain is EAGVAQSPRYKIIEKRQSVAFWCNPISGHATLYWYQQILGQGPKLLIQFQNNGVVDDSQLPKDRFSAERLKGVDSTLKIQPAKLEDSAVYLCASSFGYQEQFFGPGTRLTVL.